One and the same sample provided the 17 T cell receptor beta chains below, sequenced in a study of PD-L1 blockade in urothelial cancer. Time point meaning: peripheral blood 6 weeks after treatment start. Clones were sequenced by immunoSEQ multiplex PCR, and TCRdb holds only the in-frame ones, with some missing. The repertoire holds about 90,000 clones, with roughly 80% as singletons. The sample consisted of PBMCs, taken around atezolizumab (anti-PD-L1) treatment. These TCRs come from a man in his 70s with urothelial cancer.

Points on this clone: Distinct nucleotide sequences in the sample also encode this CDR3. V usage is TRBV6-5 and J usage is TRBJ2-7, with 11 bases that match TRBD2. The junction had 2 bases not matched to a gene; V was cut back by 6 bases and J by 4 bases. The germline CDR1 and CDR2 sequences are MNHEY and SVGAGI. The CDR3 spans 13 residues. CDR3 in amino acids: CASRPSGGYEQYF. In DNA form, the CDR3 reads TGTGCCAGCAGACCTAGCGGGGGGTACGAGCAGTACTTC.

The chain combines TRBV19 with TRBJ2-1, with 11 bases fitting TRBD1. This CDR3 spans 16 amino acids. The V segment lost 3 bases and the J segment 8 bases; nucleotides outside the gene matches: 9. In germline, CDR1 is LNHDA, CDR2 SQIVND (reference sequence). The CDR3 is CASSIAGTGGIHEQFF. The CDR3 region has the DNA TGTGCCAGTAGTATCGCCGGGACAGGGGGGATCCATGAGCAGTTCTTC.

The rearrangement joins TRBV9 to TRBJ2-7; TRBD2 aligns across 7 bases. The CDR3 has 14 amino acids. Germline V CDR1 and CDR2: SGDLS, YYNGEE. The junction had 9 bases not matched to a gene; V was cut back by 4 bases and J by 5 bases. The CDR3 loop is CASSTGGSVDEQYF. CDR3 nucleotide sequence: TGTGCCAGCAGCACGGGCGGGAGCGTTGACGAGCAGTACTTC.

Comment on this clone: The sample holds other DNA sequences that translate to the same CDR3. The chain uses TRBV7-3 and TRBJ2-7; TRBD2 agrees at 11 bases. Germline assignment: CDR1 SGHTA and CDR2 FQGTGA. This CDR3 spans 14 amino acids. The V segment lost 5 bases and the J segment 1 base; nucleotides outside the gene matches: 1. The CDR3 here is CASSPSGRSYEQYF. Written as DNA, the CDR3 is TGTGCCAGCAGCCCTAGCGGGAGGTCCTACGAGCAGTACTTC.

J is TRBJ2-5 and V is TRBV6-6; maybe TRBD2 (6 bases). The CDR3 totals 13 residues. V was pared by 7 bases and J by 2 bases, with 11 bases between. Germline V gene lookup returns CDR1 MNHNY and CDR2 SVGAGI (reference sequence). The CDR3 is CASKRGEQETQYF. In DNA, the CDR3 is TGTGCCAGCAAGCGCGGGGAACAAGAGACCCAGTACTTC.

V is TRBV2 and J is TRBJ2-1, with D possibly TRBD1 on 6 matching bases. The ends were cut back, 7 bases at V and 10 bases at J, with 11 bases in the middle. Germline CDR1 is SNHLY and CDR2 is FYNNEI. The CDR3 is 11 residues long. The CDR3, as DNA: TGTGCCAGCATTGGACAGATAGAGCAGTTCTTC. It yields the protein CASIGQIEQFF.

This chain links TRBV2 with TRBJ1-4, with a possible D match to TRBD1 (5 bases). Germline lookup yields CDR1 SNHLY and CDR2 FYNNEI. V was cut by 6 bases and J by 0 bases, with 11 bases left in between. The CDR3 is 15 residues long. CDR3 residues: CASREQVATNEKLFF. Here the CDR3 DNA reads TGTGCCAGCAGAGAACAGGTTGCAACTAATGAAAAACTGTTTTTT.

This clone was picked up a small number of times. V and J are TRBV19 and TRBJ1-1; D gene uncertain. V was trimmed by 3 bases and J by 5 bases, leaving 10 bases between them. The CDR3 runs to 13 residues. Germline-derived CDR1 and CDR2 are LNHDA and SQIVND (reference sequence). The CDR3 DNA sequence: TGTGCCAGTAGTATGGCCCTCCGTACTGAAGCTTTCTTT. Amino acids: CASSMALRTEAFF.

The chain employs TRBV7-7 and TRBJ2-2; TRBD2 agrees at 8 bases. V gave up 1 base and J gave up 7 bases; unmatched junction bases: 8. This CDR3 region has 16 residues. Germline V gives CDR1 SSHAT, CDR2 FNYEAQ (reference sequence). In nucleotides, the CDR3 is TGTGCCAGCAGCTTAGGACGGGGGGGCACCGGCGGGGAGCTGTTTTTT. It translates to CASSLGRGGTGGELFF.

The count of this clone is one. The DNA of the CDR3 is TGTGCCAGTAGTGCAAATGGACTAGCGGGAGGGCACGAGCAGTACTTC. Translating it yields CASSANGLAGGHEQYF. The V call is TRBV19, the J call TRBJ2-7, with TRBD2 matching over 15 bases. Germline-derived CDR1 and CDR2 are LNHDA and SQIVND (reference sequence). The CDR3 length is 16 residues. The trim removed 5 bases at V and 5 bases at J, leaving 7 bases unmatched.

This sequence joins TRBV5-6 and TRBJ2-7; D is uncertain. CDR3 size: 12 residues. Germline CDR1 and CDR2: SGHDT and YYEEEE. With 2 bases removed from V and 3 bases from J, the gap between germline ends came to 6 bases. The CDR3 is CASSLYLYEQYF. The CDR3 region has the DNA TGTGCCAGCAGCTTATATCTCTACGAGCAGTACTTC.

This chain uses TRBV15 with TRBJ1-1; tentatively, D is TRBD1 (5 bases). The germline V gene has CDR1 LNHNV and CDR2 YYDKDF (reference sequence). With 7 bases removed from V and 5 bases from J, the gap between germline ends came to 23 bases. The CDR3 totals 16 residues. CDR3 in DNA: TGTGCCACCAAGCGTCAGGGCCTTCAATCTAGGACTGAAGCTTTCTTT. Translated, it gives CATKRQGLQSRTEAFF.

The rearrangement joins TRBV5-6 to TRBJ2-7, with 9 bases fitting TRBD1. Germline V gene data show CDR1 as SGHDT and CDR2 as YYEEEE. J lost 7 bases, V lost 4 bases, and 9 bases had no gene match. This CDR3 comprises 14 residues. Written as DNA, the CDR3 is TGTGCCAGCAGCCCCGGGACAGGGCCCCAAGAGCAGTACTTC. Translating it yields CASSPGTGPQEQYF.

V and J are TRBV18 and TRBJ2-4, with D possibly being TRBD2 (5 bases). The CDR3 extends over 15 amino acids. Germline lookup yields CDR1 KGHSH and CDR2 LQKENI. Between the trimmed V and J ends, which lost 5 bases and 10 bases, there was a span of 21 bases. In DNA form, the CDR3 reads TGTGCCAGCTCAGAAGCCCCAAGAACGGGGAATATTCAGTACTTC. Its translation is CASSEAPRTGNIQYF. The full variable domain, its missing parts supplied by reference TRBV18 and TRBJ2-4, is NAGVMQNPRHLVRRRGQEARLRCSPMKGHSHVYWYRQLPEEGLKFMVYLQKENIIDESGMPKERFSAEFPKEGPSILRIQQVVRGDSAAYFCASSEAPRTGNIQYFGAGTRLSVL.

V and J are TRBV5-1 and TRBJ1-2, with no clear D. Looked up from germline, CDR1 is SGHRS and CDR2 is YFSETQ. This CDR3 contains 13 residues. Trimming left V 6 bases short and J 0 bases short, with 9 bases between. The CDR3 spells CASTGNSNYGYTF. The CDR3 nucleotides are TGCGCCAGCACGGGGAATTCTAACTATGGCTACACCTTC.

The chain uses TRBV6-6 and TRBJ2-5; no reliable D call. Germline V gene data show CDR1 as MNHNY and CDR2 as SVGAGI (reference sequence). V lost 2 bases, J lost 1 base, and 14 bases lay in between. The length of the CDR3 is 16 residues. CDR3 amino acids: CASSYNPTEPQETQYF. CDR3 in DNA: TGTGCCAGCAGTTACAACCCCACAGAACCCCAAGAGACCCAGTACTTC.

The V call is TRBV7-2, the J call TRBJ2-2; 7 bases fit TRBD2. The CDR3 covers 14 residues. The V gene's germline CDR1 is SGHTA and CDR2 FQGNSA. Losses at the gene ends were 7 bases for V and 3 bases for J; bases not matched to a gene: 5. The CDR3 protein is CASTQGGDTGELFF. CDR3 nucleotides: TGTGCCAGCACCCAGGGAGGGGACACCGGGGAGCTGTTTTTT.